The TCR beta chain described here comes from a study of shared clonotypes between healthy human individuals. CD45RO negativity and positive selection for CCR7 defined naive CD8 cells, a population that excluded terminally differentiated effector memory CD45RA+ cells. The table lists this clone with a count of one. Assay: immunoSEQ multiplex PCR; the TCRdb copy retains only in-frame clones and omits some. Among about 2.1 million clones listed, around 93% were seen once. CDR3 size: 14 residues. Looked up from germline, CDR1 is SGDLS and CDR2 is YYNGEE. Unmatched junction bases numbered 5, after V lost 3 bases and J lost 10 bases.

The chain has TRBV9 and TRBJ2-3; TRBD2 matches 13 bases. The specimen was naive CD8+ T cells from PBMCs. The source is a man aged 18 to 30 in good health. Some clones in this sample may be carry-over from other donors' samples. This chain's CDR3 is CASSDGTSGTSQYF. DNA for the CDR3: TGTGCCAGCAGCGACGGGACTAGCGGGACTTCGCAGTATTTT.